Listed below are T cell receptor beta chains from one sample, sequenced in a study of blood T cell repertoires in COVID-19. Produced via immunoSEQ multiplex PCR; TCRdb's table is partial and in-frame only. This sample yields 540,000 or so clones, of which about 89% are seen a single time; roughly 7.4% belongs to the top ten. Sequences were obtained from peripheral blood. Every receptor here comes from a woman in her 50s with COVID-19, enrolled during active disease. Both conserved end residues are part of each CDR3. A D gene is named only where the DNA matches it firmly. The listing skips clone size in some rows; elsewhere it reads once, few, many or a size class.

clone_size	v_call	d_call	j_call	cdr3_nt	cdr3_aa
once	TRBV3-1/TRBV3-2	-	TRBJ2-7	TGTGCCAGCAGCCAAGATGCAGGGGTGAACTACGAGCAGTACTTC	CASSQDAGVNYEQYF
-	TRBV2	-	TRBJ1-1	TGTGCCAGTAGGGCGGGAGAGATCGGGACTGAAGCTTTCTTT	CASRAGEIGTEAFF
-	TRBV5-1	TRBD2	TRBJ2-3	TGCGCCAGCAGCTTGGGAGGGTCTAGCGGGGGAGATACGCAGTATTTT	CASSLGGSSGGDTQYF
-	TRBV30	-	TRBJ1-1	TGTGCCTGGAGTGTACGAATCCGGGGAGTGGCGAACACTGAAGCTTTCTTT	CAWSVRIRGVANTEAFF
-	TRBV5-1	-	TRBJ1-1	TGCGCCAGCAGCTTGGGCGGGGGTTTCGGGGCTAGAATGAACACTGAAGCTTTCTTT	CASSLGGGFGARMNTEAFF
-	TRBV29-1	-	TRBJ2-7	TGCAGCGTTTCCGGGGAGTGGGCCGAGCAGTACTTC	CSVSGEWAEQYF
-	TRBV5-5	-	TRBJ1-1	TGTGCCAGCAGCTTTCAGGGTTTGGGCACTGAAGCTTTCTTT	CASSFQGLGTEAFF
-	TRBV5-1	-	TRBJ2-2	TGCGCCAGCAGCCCCAGATACACCGGGGAGCTGTTTTTT	CASSPRYTGELFF
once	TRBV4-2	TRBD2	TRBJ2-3	TGTGCCAGCAGCCAAGCGGGGGGAGAAACAGATACGCAGTATTTT	CASSQAGGETDTQYF
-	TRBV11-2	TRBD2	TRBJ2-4	TGTGCCAGCAGCTTAGTTAAGCGGGGGGGGCTGTTGAACATTCAGTACTTC	CASSLVKRGGLLNIQYF
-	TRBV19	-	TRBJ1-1	TGTGCCAGTAGTGTACAGGGTGGGTACACTGAAGCTTTCTTT	CASSVQGGYTEAFF
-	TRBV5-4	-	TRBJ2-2	TGTGCCAGCAGCTTGGGATACGGGAACACCGGGGAGCTGTTTTTT	CASSLGYGNTGELFF
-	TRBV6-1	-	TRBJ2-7	TGTGCCAGCAGTGAAATCGCAGGCCAATCCTACGAGCAGTACTTC	CASSEIAGQSYEQYF
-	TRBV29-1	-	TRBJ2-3	TGCAGCGTCCACCAGGGTGGCGCAGATACGCAGTATTTT	CSVHQGGADTQYF
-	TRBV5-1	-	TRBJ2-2	TGCGCCAGCAGCACAGAAAGGCGGGGGAACACCGGGGAGCTGTTTTTT	CASSTERRGNTGELFF
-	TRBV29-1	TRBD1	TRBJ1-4	TGCAGCGTGGAGACAGGGTCTAATGAAAAACTGTTTTTT	CSVETGSNEKLFF
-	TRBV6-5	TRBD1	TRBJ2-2	TGTGCCAGTTCCCTTTGGACAGGGCAAACCGGGGAGCTGTTTTTT	CASSLWTGQTGELFF
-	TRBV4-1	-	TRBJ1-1	TGCGCCAGCAGCCCGCGGGCTATCTCGAACACTGAAGCTTTCTTT	CASSPRAISNTEAFF
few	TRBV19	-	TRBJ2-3	TGTGCCAGTAGTATCGGGACACCCCAGGGGGATACGCAGTATTTT	CASSIGTPQGDTQYF
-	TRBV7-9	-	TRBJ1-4	TGTGCCAGCAGCTTAGGGGGGAGGAAGGGTGAAAAACTGTTTTTT	CASSLGGRKGEKLFF